Listed here are 20 T cell receptor beta chains from one sample, sequenced in a study of cytomegalovirus exposure and HLA in healthy donors. The PCR contained 60 Vbeta and 13 Jbeta primers. TCRdb keeps only in-frame clones here, not all; method: immunoSEQ multiplex PCR. Of approximately 200,000 clones listed, less than 85% are singletons. The material sequenced was PBMCs. Every receptor here comes from a girl between 5 and 17 years old in good health and CMV-seropositive.

This clone was counted once. The chain is built from TRBV19 and TRBJ1-5, with TRBD1 as a possible D gene (5 bases). The V and J ends lost 6 bases and 9 bases respectively, with 15 bases between them. Germline CDR1 reads LNHDA; CDR2 reads SQIVND (reference sequence). The CDR3 sequence is 13 residues long. The CDR3 coding sequence is TGTGCCAGTAGCGACAGCTCCGCGTTGCCCCAGCATTTT. It translates to CASSDSSALPQHF.

The genes are TRBV27 and TRBJ1-1; D gene ambiguous. The CDR3 length is 13 residues. Trimming cost V 8 bases and J 5 bases, with 15 bases left between them. CDR1 and CDR2 from the germline V gene are MNHEY and SMNVEV (reference sequence). Written as DNA, the CDR3 is TGTGCCAGCCGAACGTTTTCGGGGACTGAAGCTTTCTTT. Protein product: CASRTFSGTEAFF.

The rearrangement joins TRBV5-1 to TRBJ2-5, with TRBD1 identical over 11 bases. The trim removed 4 bases at V and 5 bases at J, leaving 4 bases unmatched. The CDR3 has 14 amino acids. Germline CDR1 SGHRS, CDR2 YFSETQ. The CDR3 DNA is TGCGCCAGCAGCAAGGGACAGGGGGGGGAGACCCAGTACTTC. This sequence encodes CASSKGQGGETQYF.

For this clone: This CDR3 is also generated by other DNA sequences in the sample. CDR3 in amino acids: CASSRSTGAQETQYF. CDR3 DNA: TGTGCCAGCAGTCGATCGACAGGAGCCCAAGAGACCCAGTACTTC. The V call is TRBV11-2, the J call TRBJ2-5, with D perhaps TRBD1 (6 bases). Deletions cut 6 bases from V and 1 base from J, with 15 bases between. CDR3 length equals 15 residues. Germline V gene sequence: CDR1 SGHAT, CDR2 FQNNGV.

This clone has a single count. The V call is TRBV7-2, the J call TRBJ2-7; 7 nucleotides agree with TRBD1. V lost 1 base, J lost 7 bases, and 13 bases stayed unmatched. CDR3 length: 16 residues. The germline V gene encodes CDR1 SGHTA and CDR2 FQGNSA. The CDR3 reads CASSLESDRATGEQYF. In DNA, the CDR3 is TGTGCCAGCAGCTTAGAATCAGACAGGGCAACGGGGGAGCAGTACTTC.

The chain carries TRBV23-1 and TRBJ2-7, with no clear D. TRBV23-1 is classed as an ORF, of uncertain function. The CDR3 sequence is 12 residues long. V gave up 2 bases and J gave up 3 bases, with 5 bases separating them. As DNA, the CDR3 is TGCGCCAGCAGTCAAAGGAGCTACGAGCAGTACTTC. Residues: CASSQRSYEQYF.

The chain combines TRBV2 with TRBJ1-4, with D tentatively TRBD1 (5 bases). CDR1 SNHLY and CDR2 FYNNEI come from the germline V gene. The V end lost 7 bases, the J end lost 0 bases, and 18 bases lay between the germline ends. The CDR3 sequence is 17 residues long. CDR3 nucleotide sequence: TGTGCCAGCACCACACCCGGCGACAGAGCAACTAATGAAAAACTGTTTTTT. It is translated as CASTTPGDRATNEKLFF.

This rearrangement joins TRBV30 to TRBJ1-5; the D gene is possibly TRBD1 (5 bases). Per germline, CDR1 GTSNPN and CDR2 SVGIG (reference sequence). The CDR3 extends over 15 amino acids. V shed 0 bases and J shed 0 bases, with 9 bases lying between them. The chain's CDR3 is CAWSVQADSNQPQHF. The DNA for the CDR3 is TGTGCCTGGAGTGTACAGGCGGATAGCAATCAGCCCCAGCATTTT.

The J gene is TRBJ2-7, the V gene TRBV7-2; 8 nucleotides match TRBD2. CDR3 size: 14 residues. CDR1 and CDR2 (germline): SGHTA, FQGNSA. With V trimmed by 3 bases and J by 3 bases, 4 bases remained unmatched. CDR3 amino acids: CASSFSGLVYEQYF. The CDR3 DNA is TGTGCCAGCAGCTTTTCGGGACTAGTCTACGAGCAGTACTTC.

This clone appeared a single time. This rearrangement joins TRBV5-1 to TRBJ2-3, with 7 bases matching TRBD1. The CDR3 runs to 14 residues. CDR1 is SGHRS, CDR2 YFSETQ, per germline. Trimming at V came to 6 bases and at J to 1 base, leaving 5 bases not matched to a gene. For the CDR3, the DNA is TGCGCCAGCACTCGGACAGGCGGCACAGATACGCAGTATTTT. This encodes CASTRTGGTDTQYF. The entire variable domain, with the rest obtained from reference TRBV5-1 and TRBJ2-3, is as follows: KAGVTQTPRYLIKTRGQQVTLSCSPISGHRSVSWYQQTPGQGLQFLFEYFSETQRNKGNFPGRFSGRQFSNSRSEMNVSTLELGDSALYLCASTRTGGTDTQYFGPGTRLTVL.

This clone was seen only a few times. The rearrangement uses TRBV2 and TRBJ1-4; 7 nucleotides line up with TRBD1. CDR1 is SNHLY and CDR2 is FYNNEI in the germline V gene. CDR3 size: 14 residues. The V and J ends lost 7 bases and 4 bases, in that order; junction bases with no gene match: 6. CDR3 bases: TGTGCCAGCAACCGGGACAGCCGTAATGAAAAACTGTTTTTT. It translates to CASNRDSRNEKLFF.

This clone was recorded once. This chain joins TRBV7-2 and TRBJ1-6; D is ambiguous. Per germline, CDR1 SGHTA and CDR2 FQGNSA. V shed 5 bases and J shed 0 bases, with 5 bases lying between them. This CDR3 has 14 residues. The CDR3 bases are TGTGCCAGCAGCCCTAGCTCCTATAATTCACCCCTCCACTTT. Amino acid sequence: CASSPSSYNSPLHF. The complete variable domain, with remaining parts taken from reference TRBV7-2 and TRBJ1-6, reads GAGVSQSPSNKVTEKGKDVELRCDPISGHTALYWYRQSLGQGLEFLIYFQGNSAPDKSGLPSDRFSAERTGGSVSTLTIQRTQQEDSAVYLCASSPSSYNSPLHFGNGTRLTVT.

The CDR3 reads CASSSATPPGANVLTF. The CDR3 nucleotides are TGTGCCAGTAGTAGCGCGACACCCCCTGGGGCCAACGTCCTGACTTTC. This chain uses TRBV19 with TRBJ2-6; D gene uncertain. The CDR3 length is 16 residues. Germline V gives CDR1 LNHDA, CDR2 SQIVND (reference sequence). The V and J ends lost 4 bases and 2 bases respectively, with 12 bases between them.

The CDR3 region is CASSGQGFYEQYF. CDR3 DNA: TGTGCCAGTTCGGGACAGGGGTTTTACGAGCAGTACTTC. V is TRBV19 and J is TRBJ2-7, with 10 bases fitting TRBD1. V lost 8 bases to trimming and J lost 4 bases; unmatched junction nucleotides: 5. CDR1 and CDR2 (germline): LNHDA, SQIVND (reference sequence). The CDR3 has 13 residues. The variable domain in full, with the rest retrieved from reference TRBV19 and TRBJ2-7, is DGGITQSPKYLFRKEGQNVTLSCEQNLNHDAMYWYRQDPGQGLRLIYYSQIVNDFQKGDIAEGYSVSREKKESFPLTVTSAQKNPTAFYLCASSGQGFYEQYFGPGTRLTVT.

The chain recombines TRBV7-2 with TRBJ2-5; D is perhaps TRBD1 (6 bases). The CDR3 covers 15 residues. The germline V gene has CDR1 SGHTA and CDR2 FQGNSA. V was clipped by 5 bases and J by 6 bases, with 19 bases between them. CDR3 coding DNA: TGTGCCAGCAGCCCCTCGACAGGCGCCTTGAAGACCCAGTACTTC. It is translated as CASSPSTGALKTQYF.

The chain joins TRBV10-3 to TRBJ2-5, with D perhaps matching TRBD2 (5 bases). The germline V gene encodes CDR1 ENHRY and CDR2 SYGVKD. This CDR3 has 13 amino acids. V was trimmed by 0 bases and J by 5 bases, leaving 7 bases between them. The CDR3 sequence: CAISESRGETQYF. The CDR3 DNA reads as TGTGCCATCAGTGAGTCGCGCGGGGAGACCCAGTACTTC.

The chain is built from TRBV10-3 and TRBJ2-5; TRBD1 aligns across 7 bases. With the DNA end fitting TRBJ2-7 better, the J assignment may be wrong. Germline assignment: CDR1 ENHRY and CDR2 SYGVKD. The CDR3 is 13 residues long. For the CDR3, the DNA is TGTGCCATCAGTCGGGACAGCTCCTACGAGCAGTACTTC. Translated, it gives CAISRDSSYEQYF.

The V call is TRBV7-2, the J call TRBJ2-5; 8 bases are a match to TRBD2. CDR3 length equals 15 residues. J lost 5 bases, V lost 5 bases, and 10 bases had no gene match. From germline, CDR1 is SGHTA and CDR2 FQGNSA. The CDR3 nucleotides read TGTGCCAGCAGCCCATCTAGCGGGCGGTGGGAGACCCAGTACTTC. Translating gives CASSPSSGRWETQYF.

The chain employs TRBV5-1 and TRBJ2-3; 10 bases map to TRBD2. With 3 bases clipped from V and 4 bases from J, the junction kept 8 bases outside the gene matches. Germline loops: CDR1 SGHRS, CDR2 YFSETQ. The CDR3 covers 16 residues. CDR3 in amino acids: CASSSKSGGASDTQYF. The CDR3, as DNA: TGCGCCAGCAGCTCGAAGAGCGGGGGGGCTTCAGATACGCAGTATTTT.

This chain connects TRBV6-5 to TRBJ2-6; TRBD2 is a possible D gene (5 bases). This CDR3 has 12 amino acids. The germline CDR1 and CDR2 sequences are MNHEY and SVGAGI. The CDR3 loop is CGAGPGANVLTF. The CDR3 DNA follows: TGTGGGGCGGGTCCAGGGGCCAACGTCCTGACTTTC.